These 10 T cell receptor beta chains share one sample of origin, sequenced in a study of T cells after yellow fever vaccination. TCRdb used MiXCR to reprocess the 5' RACE reads, holding one entry per CDR3 protein. The sample shows under 500,000 distinct CDR3 sequences, around 19% of them seen only once. Sequences were derived from PBMCs, sampled before the yellow fever booster vaccination. The receptor source for this set is a man younger than 30 who received the YFV17D yellow fever vaccine.

This chain links TRBV7-9 with TRBJ1-3; D is perhaps TRBD1 (5 bases). Deletions cut 5 bases from V and 3 bases from J, with 20 bases between. This CDR3 spans 17 amino acids. The germline CDR1 and CDR2 sequences are SEHNR and FQNEAQ (reference sequence). CDR3 sequence: CASSTVSGPGNGNTIYF. As DNA, the CDR3 is TGTGCCAGCAGCACAGTTTCCGGGCCAGGGAATGGAAACACCATATATTTT.

This chain uses TRBV9 with TRBJ1-1, with D uncertain. The germline CDR1 and CDR2 sequences are SGDLS and YYNGEE. The CDR3 consists of 14 residues. Trimming removed 4 bases at V and 0 bases at J, with 10 bases between. The CDR3 here is CASSPIGLNTEAFF. CDR3 nucleotides: TGTGCCAGCAGCCCCATTGGGCTGAACACTGAAGCTTTCTTT.

J is TRBJ2-7 and V is TRBV20-1; D may be TRBD2 (6 bases). V lost 2 bases, J lost 3 bases, and 11 bases lay in between. CDR3 length: 13 amino acids. CDR1 and CDR2 (germline): DFQATT, SNEGSKA (reference sequence). CDR3 DNA: TGCAGTGCTAGACCCGGGACTTACTACGAGCAGTACTTC. It is translated as CSARPGTYYEQYF.

The table lists this clonotype with a few counts. The chain links TRBV30 to TRBJ1-6; D remains ambiguous. CDR1 is GTSNPN, CDR2 SVGIG, per germline (reference sequence). Trimming took off 4 bases at V and 8 bases at J, with 12 bases between the two ends. The CDR3 is 13 amino acids. CDR3 sequence: CAWTVIEDSPLHF. In DNA, the CDR3 is TGTGCCTGGACAGTAATAGAGGATTCACCCCTCCACTTT.

This clonotype was counted a few times. CDR3 bases: TGCGCCAGCAGCTTCTCTAGCGGGGGTCCGAATGAGCAGTTCTTC. It specifies CASSFSSGGPNEQFF. This chain uses TRBV5-1 with TRBJ2-1; TRBD2 aligns across 10 bases. This CDR3 comprises 15 residues. The trim removed 2 bases at V and 7 bases at J, leaving 6 bases unmatched. CDR1 and CDR2 (germline): SGHRS, YFSETQ.

The chain carries TRBV4-1 and TRBJ2-3, with TRBD1 matching 10 bases. CDR1 is MGHRA and CDR2 is YSYEKL in the germline V gene. The CDR3 consists of 14 residues. V lost 5 bases to trimming and J lost 4 bases; unmatched junction nucleotides: 3. The CDR3 bases are TGCGCCAGCAGCGGGACAGGGGTGGCAGATACGCAGTATTTT. Its translation: CASSGTGVADTQYF.

The rearrangement links TRBV3-2 to TRBJ1-2; TRBD1, the table's D call, was not compared with the DNA. TRBV3-2 is noted as a pseudogene. This CDR3 spans 15 amino acids. The CDR3 loop is CASSQKLRDSYGYTF. The CDR3, as DNA: TGTGCCAGCAGCCAAAAACTCCGGGACAGTTATGGCTACACCTTC.

This chain joins TRBV4-3 and TRBJ2-1; D ambiguous. Trimming left V 0 bases short and J 8 bases short, with 14 bases between. CDR1 and CDR2 (germline): LGHNA, YSLEER. The CDR3 totals 15 residues. The CDR3 reads CASSQDAQRQDEQFF. The CDR3 DNA follows: TGCGCCAGCAGCCAAGATGCCCAGCGTCAGGATGAGCAGTTCTTC.

This clonotype was seen a handful of times. The chain recombines TRBV4-3 with TRBJ1-4, with D possibly TRBD1 on 5 matching bases. The CDR3 totals 17 residues. The V gene's germline CDR1 is LGHNA and CDR2 YSLEER. V lost 3 bases and J lost 2, with 16 bases in between. The DNA of the CDR3 is TGCGCCAGCAGCCAGTCCGCGAGGGGTTTGACTAATGAAAAACTGTTTTTT. Protein: CASSQSARGLTNEKLFF.

This clonotype was detected only a few times. The chain uses TRBV15 and TRBJ2-7; tentatively, D is TRBD2 (6 bases). The CDR3 length is 16 residues. V was pared by 0 bases and J by 2 bases, with 14 bases between. Germline CDR1 LNHNV, CDR2 YYDKDF (reference sequence). CDR3 bases: TGTGCCACCAGCAGAGATCCCGGGAGTGGACCCTACGAGCAGTACGTC. Protein sequence: CATSRDPGSGPYEQYV.